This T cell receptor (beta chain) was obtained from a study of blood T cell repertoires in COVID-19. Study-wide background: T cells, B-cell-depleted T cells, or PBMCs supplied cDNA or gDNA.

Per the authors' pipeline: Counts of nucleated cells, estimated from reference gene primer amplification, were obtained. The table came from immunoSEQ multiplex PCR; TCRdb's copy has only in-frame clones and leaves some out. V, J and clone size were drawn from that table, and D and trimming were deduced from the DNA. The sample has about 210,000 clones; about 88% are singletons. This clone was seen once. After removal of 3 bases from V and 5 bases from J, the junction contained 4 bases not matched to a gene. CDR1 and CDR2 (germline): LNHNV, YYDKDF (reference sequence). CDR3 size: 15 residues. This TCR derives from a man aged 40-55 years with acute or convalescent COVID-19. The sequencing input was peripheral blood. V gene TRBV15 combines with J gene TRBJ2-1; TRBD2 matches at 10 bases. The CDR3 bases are TGTGCCACCAGCAGGTGGACTAGCGGCAACAATGAGCAGTTCTTC. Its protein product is CATSRWTSGNNEQFF.